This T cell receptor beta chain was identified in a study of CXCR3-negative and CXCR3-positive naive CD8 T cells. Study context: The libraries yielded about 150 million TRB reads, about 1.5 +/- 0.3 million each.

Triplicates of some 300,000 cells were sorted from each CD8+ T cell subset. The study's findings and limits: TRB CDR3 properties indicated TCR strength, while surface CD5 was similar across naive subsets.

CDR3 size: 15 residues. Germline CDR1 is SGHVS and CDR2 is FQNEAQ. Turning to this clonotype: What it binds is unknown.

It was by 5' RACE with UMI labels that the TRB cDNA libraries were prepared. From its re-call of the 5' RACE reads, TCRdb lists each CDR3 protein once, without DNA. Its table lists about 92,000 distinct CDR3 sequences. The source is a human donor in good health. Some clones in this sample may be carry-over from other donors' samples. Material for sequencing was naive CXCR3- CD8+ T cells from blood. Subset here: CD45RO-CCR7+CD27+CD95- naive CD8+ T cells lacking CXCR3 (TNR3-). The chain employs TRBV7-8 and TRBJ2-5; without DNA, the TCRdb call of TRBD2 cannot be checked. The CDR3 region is CASSSPGLLRETQYF.